This T cell receptor (beta chain) emerged from a study of CD8+ T cells in alopecia areata. This clone occurred a few times. The antigen is not known. The CDR3 runs to 13 residues. The germline V gene encodes CDR1 GTSNPN and CDR2 SVGIG (reference sequence). V lost 3 bases, J lost 4 bases, and 13 bases lay in between. Points from the study as a whole: Many expanded lesional clones persisted during tofacitinib (in both scalp and blood).

Extracted from the samples, RNA was reverse transcribed into cDNA to serve as the sequencing template. Libraries were prepared by immunoSEQ multiplex PCR; TCRdb keeps only in-frame clonotypes and omits some of them. Of roughly 230,000 clones detected, around two fifths appear once; the ten largest clones hold roughly 2.8%. The treatment was: oral pan-JAK inhibitor, 5-10 mg twice daily. V usage is TRBV30 and J usage is TRBJ2-7; a weak D match, TRBD2 (5 bases). The sequences come from CD4+ T cells sorted from blood, collected around week 37, from a patient treated with tofacitinib. The receptor's source is a human donor with alopecia areata. CDR3 amino acids: CAWRILGGYEQYF. The DNA for the CDR3 is TGTGCCTGGAGGATACTAGGCGGGTACGAGCAGTACTTC. The complete variable domain, with remaining parts taken from reference TRBV30 and TRBJ2-7, reads SQTIHQWPATLVQPVGSPLSLECTVEGTSNPNLYWYRQAAGRGLQLLFYSVGIGQISSEVPQNLSASRPQDRQFILSSKKLLLSDSGFYLCAWRILGGYEQYFGPGTRLTVT.